The clone carrying this TCR beta chain was seen a few times. Antigen unknown. The data derive from a study of T-cell reconstitution after alpha-beta-depleted transplantation in children. Whole-study findings and limits: Reportedly, roughly two months post-transplant, alpha-beta T cells arose from several hundred expanded graft clones.

This CDR3 has 13 amino acids. Molecular barcoding with unique molecular identifiers was used for the TCRbeta library. From the PCR reads, TCRdb called clonotypes with MiXCR, one entry per CDR3 protein. The sample contains about 600,000 distinct CDR3 sequences, under 30% of which appear only once. The sample consisted of PBMCs, mostly from graft donor cells, taken 360 days after TCRalphabeta/CD19-depleted stem cell transplant. This receptor was identified in a boy less than two years old who had a stem cell transplant for acute myeloid leukemia, so the T cells may come from the graft donor. The chain joins TRBV21-1 to TRBJ2-7; the table's TRBD1 call for D was not verified on the DNA. TRBV21-1 is a recognized pseudogene. This CDR3 reads CASSSPGTHEQYF. CDR3 DNA sequence: TGTGCCAGCAGCTCCCCCGGCACCCACGAGCAGTACTTC.